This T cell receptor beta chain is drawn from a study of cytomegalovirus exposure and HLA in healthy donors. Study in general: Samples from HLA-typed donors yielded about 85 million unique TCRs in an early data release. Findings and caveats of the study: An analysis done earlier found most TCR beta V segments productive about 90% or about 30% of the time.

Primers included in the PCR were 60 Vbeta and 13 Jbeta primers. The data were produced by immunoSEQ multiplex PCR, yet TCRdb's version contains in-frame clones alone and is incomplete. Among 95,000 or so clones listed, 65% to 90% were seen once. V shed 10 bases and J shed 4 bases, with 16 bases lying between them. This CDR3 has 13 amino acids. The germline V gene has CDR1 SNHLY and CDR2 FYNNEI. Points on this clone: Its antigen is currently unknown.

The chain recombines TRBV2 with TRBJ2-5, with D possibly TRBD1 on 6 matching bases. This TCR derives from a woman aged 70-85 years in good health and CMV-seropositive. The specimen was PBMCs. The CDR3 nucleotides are TGTGCCACCCACCGAGGGGGTGGAGAGACCCAGTACTTC. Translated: CATHRGGGETQYF.